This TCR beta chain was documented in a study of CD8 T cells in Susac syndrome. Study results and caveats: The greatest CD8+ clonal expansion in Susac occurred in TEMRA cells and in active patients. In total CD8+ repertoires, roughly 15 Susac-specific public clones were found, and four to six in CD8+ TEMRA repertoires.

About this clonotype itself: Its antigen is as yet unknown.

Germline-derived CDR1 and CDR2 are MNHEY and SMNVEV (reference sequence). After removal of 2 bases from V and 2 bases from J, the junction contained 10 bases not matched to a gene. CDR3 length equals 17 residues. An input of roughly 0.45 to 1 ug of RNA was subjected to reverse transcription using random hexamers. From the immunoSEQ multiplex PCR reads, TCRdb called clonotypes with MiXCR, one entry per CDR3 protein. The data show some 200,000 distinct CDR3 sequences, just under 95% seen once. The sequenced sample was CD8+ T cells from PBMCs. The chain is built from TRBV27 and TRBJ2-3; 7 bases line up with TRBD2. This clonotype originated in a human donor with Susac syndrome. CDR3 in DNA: TGTGCCAGCAGTTTAATCCCAGGGACTAAAAACACAGATACGCAGTATTTT. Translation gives CASSLIPGTKNTDTQYF.